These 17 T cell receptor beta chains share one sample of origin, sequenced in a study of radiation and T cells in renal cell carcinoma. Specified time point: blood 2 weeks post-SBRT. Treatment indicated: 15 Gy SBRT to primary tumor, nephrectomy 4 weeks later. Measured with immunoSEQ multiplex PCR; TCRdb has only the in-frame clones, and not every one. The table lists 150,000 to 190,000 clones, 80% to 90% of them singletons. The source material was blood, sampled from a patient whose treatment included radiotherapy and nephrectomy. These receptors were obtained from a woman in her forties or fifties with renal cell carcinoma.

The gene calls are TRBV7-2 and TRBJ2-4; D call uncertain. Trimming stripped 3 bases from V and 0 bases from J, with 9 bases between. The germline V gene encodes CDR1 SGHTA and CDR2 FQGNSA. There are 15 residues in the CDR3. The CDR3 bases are TGTGCCAGCAGCTTTGGGGTGATAGCCAAAAACATTCAGTACTTC. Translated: CASSFGVIAKNIQYF.

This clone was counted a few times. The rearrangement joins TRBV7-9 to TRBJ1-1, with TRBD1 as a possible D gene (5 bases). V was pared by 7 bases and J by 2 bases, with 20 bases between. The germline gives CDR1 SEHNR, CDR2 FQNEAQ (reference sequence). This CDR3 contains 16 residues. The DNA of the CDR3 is TGTGCCAGCATCGATACTGGGGCCAGGGTAAACACTGAAGCTTTCTTT. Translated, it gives CASIDTGARVNTEAFF.

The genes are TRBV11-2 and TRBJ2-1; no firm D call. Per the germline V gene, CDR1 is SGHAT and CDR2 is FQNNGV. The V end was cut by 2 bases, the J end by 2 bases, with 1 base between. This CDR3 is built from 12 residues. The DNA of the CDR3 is TGTGCCAGCAGCTTAACCTACAATGAGCAGTTCTTC. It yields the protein CASSLTYNEQFF.

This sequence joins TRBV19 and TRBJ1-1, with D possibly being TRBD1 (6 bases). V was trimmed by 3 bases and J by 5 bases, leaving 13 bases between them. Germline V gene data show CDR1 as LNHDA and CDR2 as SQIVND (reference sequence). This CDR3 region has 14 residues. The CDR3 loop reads CASSMGGPGTEAFF. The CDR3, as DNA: TGTGCCAGTAGTATGGGGGGCCCGGGGACTGAAGCTTTCTTT. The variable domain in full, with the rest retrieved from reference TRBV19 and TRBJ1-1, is DGGITQSPKYLFRKEGQNVTLSCEQNLNHDAMYWYRQDPGQGLRLIYYSQIVNDFQKGDIAEGYSVSREKKESFPLTVTSAQKNPTAFYLCASSMGGPGTEAFFGQGTRLTVV.

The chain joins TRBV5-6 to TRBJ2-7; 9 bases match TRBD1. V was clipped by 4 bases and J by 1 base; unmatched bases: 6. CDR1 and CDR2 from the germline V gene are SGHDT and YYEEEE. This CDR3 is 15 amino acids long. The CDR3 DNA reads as TGTGCCAGCAGCCCCACCGGGACAGGGTCCTACGAGCAGTACTTC. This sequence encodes CASSPTGTGSYEQYF.

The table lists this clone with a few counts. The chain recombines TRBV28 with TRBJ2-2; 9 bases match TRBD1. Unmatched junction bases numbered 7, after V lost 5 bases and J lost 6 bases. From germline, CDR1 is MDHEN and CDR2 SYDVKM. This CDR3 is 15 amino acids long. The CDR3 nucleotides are TGTGCCAGCAGTCTCTTACAGGGGGCGGCCGGGGAGCTGTTTTTT. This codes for CASSLLQGAAGELFF.

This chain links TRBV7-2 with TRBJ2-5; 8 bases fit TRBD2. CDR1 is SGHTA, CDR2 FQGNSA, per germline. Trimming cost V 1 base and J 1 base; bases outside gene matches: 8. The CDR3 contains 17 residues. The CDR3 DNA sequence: TGTGCCAGCAGCTTAGGGGCTAGCGGGCGATTCCAAGAGACCCAGTACTTC. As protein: CASSLGASGRFQETQYF.

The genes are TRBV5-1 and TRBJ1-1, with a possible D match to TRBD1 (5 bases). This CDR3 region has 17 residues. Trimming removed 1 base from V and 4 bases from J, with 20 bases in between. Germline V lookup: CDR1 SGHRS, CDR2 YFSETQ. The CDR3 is CASSLSLIQGMGTEAFF. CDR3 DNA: TGCGCCAGCAGCTTGTCGCTAATTCAGGGCATGGGCACTGAAGCTTTCTTT.

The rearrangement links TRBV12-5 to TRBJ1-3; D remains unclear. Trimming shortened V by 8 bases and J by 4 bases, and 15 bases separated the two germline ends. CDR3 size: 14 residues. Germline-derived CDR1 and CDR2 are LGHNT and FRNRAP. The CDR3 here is CASTGMGIGNTIYF. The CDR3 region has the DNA TGTGCTAGTACTGGTATGGGAATCGGAAACACCATATATTTT.

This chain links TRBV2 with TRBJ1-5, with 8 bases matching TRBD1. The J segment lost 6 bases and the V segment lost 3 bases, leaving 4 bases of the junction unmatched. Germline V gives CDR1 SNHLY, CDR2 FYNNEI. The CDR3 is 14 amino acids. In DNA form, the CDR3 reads TGTGCCAGCAGTGATGCAGGGGGCCGTCAGCCCCAGCATTTT. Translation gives CASSDAGGRQPQHF.

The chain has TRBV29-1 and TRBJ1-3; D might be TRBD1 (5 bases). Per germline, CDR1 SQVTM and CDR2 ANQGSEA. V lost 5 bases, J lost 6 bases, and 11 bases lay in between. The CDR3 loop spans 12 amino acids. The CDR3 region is CSVWAGPNTIYF. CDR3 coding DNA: TGCAGCGTTTGGGCAGGGCCAAACACCATATATTTT.

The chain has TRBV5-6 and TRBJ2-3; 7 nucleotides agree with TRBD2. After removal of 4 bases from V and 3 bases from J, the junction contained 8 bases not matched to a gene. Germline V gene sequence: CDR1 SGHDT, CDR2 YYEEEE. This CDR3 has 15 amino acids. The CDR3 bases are TGTGCCAGCAGCCTGAAACTCGGGGGGACAGATACGCAGTATTTT. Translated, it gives CASSLKLGGTDTQYF.

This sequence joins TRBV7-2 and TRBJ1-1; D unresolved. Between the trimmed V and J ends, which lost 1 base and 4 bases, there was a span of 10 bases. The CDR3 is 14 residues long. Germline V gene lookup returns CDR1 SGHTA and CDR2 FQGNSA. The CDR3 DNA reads TGTGCCAGCAGCTTAGGGGGATTCGCCACTGAAGCTTTCTTT. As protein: CASSLGGFATEAFF.

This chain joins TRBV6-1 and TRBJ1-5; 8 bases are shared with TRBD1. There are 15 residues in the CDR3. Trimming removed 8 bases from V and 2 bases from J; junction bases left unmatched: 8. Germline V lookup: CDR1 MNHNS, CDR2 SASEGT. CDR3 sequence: CASRLGTGGNQPQHF. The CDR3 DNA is TGTGCCAGCCGCCTGGGGACAGGAGGCAATCAGCCCCAGCATTTT.

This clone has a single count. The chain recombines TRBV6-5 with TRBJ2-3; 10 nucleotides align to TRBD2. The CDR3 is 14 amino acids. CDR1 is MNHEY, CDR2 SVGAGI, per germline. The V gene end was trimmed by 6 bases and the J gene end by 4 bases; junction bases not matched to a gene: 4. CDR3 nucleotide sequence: TGTGCCAGCAGGACCGGACTAGCGGCAGATACGCAGTATTTT. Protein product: CASRTGLAADTQYF.

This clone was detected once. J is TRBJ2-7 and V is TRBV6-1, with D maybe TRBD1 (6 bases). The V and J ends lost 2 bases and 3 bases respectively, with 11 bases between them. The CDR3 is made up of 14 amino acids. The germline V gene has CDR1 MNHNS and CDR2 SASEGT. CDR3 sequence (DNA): TGTGCCAGCAGTGAACAGGGGTCCTACTACGAGCAGTACTTC. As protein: CASSEQGSYYEQYF.

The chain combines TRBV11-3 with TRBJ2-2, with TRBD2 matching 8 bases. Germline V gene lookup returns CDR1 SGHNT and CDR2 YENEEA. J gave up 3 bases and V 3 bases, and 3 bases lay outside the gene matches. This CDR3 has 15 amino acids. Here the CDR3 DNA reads TGTGCCAGCAGCTTGAACGGGGGGGACACCGGGGAGCTGTTTTTT. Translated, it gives CASSLNGGDTGELFF.